A selection of T cell receptor beta chains follows, all from one sample in a study of long-term antiretroviral therapy in people with HIV. Here immunoSEQ multiplex PCR was the method, and the copy in TCRdb shows in-frame clones only, minus some. In the table there are 20,000 or so clones, roughly 80% of which are singletons. The sample was unsorted PBMCs, taken 0.6 years after starting antiretroviral therapy. Receptor source: a woman aged 18-29 years with HIV. CDR3s include the opening cysteine and the closing phenylalanine or tryptophan. The order of the fields is CDR3 protein, CDR3 DNA, J gene, D gene, V gene, clone size. D genes are given only for firm matches. Size is omitted from some rows. Given values are once, few, many or a class for expanded clones.

CDR3 protein: CASSGQGAGEQFF; CDR3 DNA: TGTGCCAGCAGTGGACAGGGAGCGGGTGAGCAGTTCTTC; J gene: TRBJ2-1; D gene: TRBD1; V gene: TRBV6-5; clone size: .
CDR3 protein: CASSLAPGASGNTIYF; CDR3 DNA: TGTGCCAGCAGCTTAGCCCCGGGTGCCTCTGGAAACACCATATATTTT; J gene: TRBJ1-3; D gene: .; V gene: TRBV7-9; clone size: .
CDR3 protein: CASSRRYRAGYGYTF; CDR3 DNA: TGTGCCAGCAGCCGGAGATACAGGGCAGGTTATGGCTACACCTTC; J gene: TRBJ1-2; D gene: .; V gene: TRBV6-6; clone size: .
CDR3 protein: CASSRTGTREHSYNEQFF; CDR3 DNA: TGCGCCAGCAGCCGCACCGGGACTAGAGAGCACTCCTACAATGAGCAGTTCTTC; J gene: TRBJ2-1; D gene: TRBD2; V gene: TRBV5-1; clone size: .
CDR3 protein: CASRQTAVNYGYTF; CDR3 DNA: TGTGCCAGTAGGCAGACAGCCGTAAACTATGGCTACACCTTC; J gene: TRBJ1-2; D gene: .; V gene: TRBV19; clone size: .
CDR3 protein: CATSREGQAAEKLFF; CDR3 DNA: TGTGCCACCAGCAGAGAAGGACAGGCGGCAGAAAAACTGTTTTTT; J gene: TRBJ1-4; D gene: TRBD1; V gene: TRBV15; clone size: .
CDR3 protein: CASSYAGTGADTQYF; CDR3 DNA: TGTGCCAGCAGTTACGCCGGGACAGGGGCAGATACGCAGTATTTT; J gene: TRBJ2-3; D gene: TRBD1; V gene: TRBV6-5; clone size: .
CDR3 protein: CASSGLAGFTDTQYF; CDR3 DNA: TGTGCCAGCAGTGGGCTAGCGGGGTTTACAGATACGCAGTATTTT; J gene: TRBJ2-3; D gene: TRBD2; V gene: TRBV2; clone size: once
CDR3 protein: CASSSLAGLTNTGELFF; CDR3 DNA: TGTGCCAGCAGTTCCTTAGCGGGGTTAACGAACACCGGGGAGCTGTTTTTT; J gene: TRBJ2-2; D gene: TRBD2; V gene: TRBV28; clone size: .
CDR3 protein: CASSLLAGDNTGELFF; CDR3 DNA: TGTGCCAGCAGCTTACTAGCGGGGGACAACACCGGGGAGCTGTTTTTT; J gene: TRBJ2-2; D gene: TRBD2; V gene: TRBV7-8; clone size: .
CDR3 protein: CASREPWDEQFF; CDR3 DNA: TGTGCCAGCAGAGAACCCTGGGATGAGCAGTTCTTC; J gene: TRBJ2-1; D gene: .; V gene: TRBV6-6; clone size: .
CDR3 protein: CSVEVPSGTAGPSSGSYEQYF; CDR3 DNA: TGCAGCGTTGAAGTCCCCTCCGGGACAGCGGGCCCTAGTTCTGGCTCCTACGAGCAGTACTTC; J gene: TRBJ2-7; D gene: .; V gene: TRBV29-1; clone size: medium-sized
CDR3 protein: CASSLIGGKNSPLHF; CDR3 DNA: TGTGCCAGCAGTTTGATTGGGGGGAAAAATTCACCCCTCCACTTT; J gene: TRBJ1-6; D gene: .; V gene: TRBV4-2; clone size: few
CDR3 protein: CASRGQGGYEQYF; CDR3 DNA: TGTGCCAGTAGGGGACAGGGCGGCTACGAGCAGTACTTC; J gene: TRBJ2-7; D gene: TRBD1; V gene: TRBV19; clone size: .